The clone carrying this TCR beta chain was seen only a few times. What it binds is unknown. This sample stems from a study of T cells in Graves' hyperthyroidism and ophthalmopathy. The blood sample was taken at first hyperthyroidism diagnosis, before any ophthalmopathy symptoms. The CDR3 extends over 13 amino acids. Germline loops: CDR1 LNHDA, CDR2 SQIVND (reference sequence). Trimming took off 1 base at V and 4 bases at J, with 7 bases between the two ends. Study outcomes and limitations: Ophthalmopathy got predicted by the model a median about 6.5 months before its onset.

TCR beta CDR3 region amplification was performed from RNA transcripts. A first-round RT-PCR of the TCR CDR3 used the HTBI primer set. Each CDR3 protein gets one entry after TCRdb re-called the multiplex PCR reads with MiXCR. The profile covers hundreds of thousands of distinct CDR3 sequences, with roughly 14% appearing a single time and more than 4.5% taken by the ten largest. The sequence was collected from a woman in her 30s with Graves' hyperthyroidism that later progressed to Graves' ophthalmopathy. The sequencing input was blood. The chain uses TRBV19 and TRBJ1-2, with D unclear. The CDR3 loop reads CASSIAGSYGYTF. The CDR3 nucleotides are TGTGCCAGTAGTATAGCCGGCTCCTATGGCTACACCTTC.